Detailed here is one T cell receptor (beta chain). TCRdb reprocessed the 5' RACE reads via MiXCR and lists one record per CDR3 protein. The profile shows some 560,000 distinct CDR3 sequences, about a sixth of them singletons. This record comes from a study of T cells after yellow fever vaccination. The CDR3 contains 16 residues. The V end lost 0 bases, the J end lost 4 bases, and 14 bases lay between the germline ends. Germline assignment: CDR1 MNHEY and CDR2 SVGAGI. This sequence was found in a man between 18 and 29 years old who received the YFV17D yellow fever vaccine. Sequencing used PBMCs, obtained around 5 days after the first yellow fever vaccination. J is TRBJ2-3 and V is TRBV6-5; D is unresolved. The DNA for the CDR3 is TGTGCCAGCAGTTACTCAGCTCTTACTCTAGCAGATACGCAGTATTTT. Translation: CASSYSALTLADTQYF.